The 19 T cell receptor beta chains listed next were all sequenced from one sample in a study of blood T cell repertoires in COVID-19. Clones were read by immunoSEQ multiplex PCR, and TCRdb kept only the in-frame ones, dropping some. The sample lists 300,000 to 450,000 clones; about 87% were seen once. The specimen sequenced was peripheral blood. These receptors all stem from a woman aged 25 to 39 with COVID-19, enrolled during active disease.

This rearrangement joins TRBV28 to TRBJ2-1; 7 bases fit TRBD2. With 4 bases clipped from V and 3 bases from J, the junction kept 6 bases outside the gene matches. CDR1 MDHEN and CDR2 SYDVKM come from the germline V gene. The CDR3 runs 15 residues. The CDR3 reads CASSSLAENYNEQFF. CDR3 sequence (DNA): TGTGCCAGCAGTTCCCTAGCGGAAAACTACAATGAGCAGTTCTTC.

The V call is TRBV20-1, the J call TRBJ2-4; maybe TRBD1 (6 bases). Germline V lookup: CDR1 DFQATT, CDR2 SNEGSKA (reference sequence). The CDR3 loop spans 17 amino acids. Trimming took off 3 bases at V and 1 base at J, with 19 bases between the two ends. The CDR3 bases are TGCAGTGCTAGTCGCCCTCCAGGGGTATGGGCCAAAAACATTCAGTACTTC. Translating it yields CSASRPPGVWAKNIQYF.

V usage is TRBV28 and J usage is TRBJ2-3; 13 nucleotides match TRBD2. Looked up from germline, CDR1 is MDHEN and CDR2 is SYDVKM. After removal of 1 base from V and 5 bases from J, the junction contained 3 bases not matched to a gene. The CDR3 is 16 amino acids. The chain's CDR3 is CASSLLTSGRLDTQYF. The CDR3 DNA is TGTGCCAGCAGTTTATTGACTAGCGGGAGGCTAGATACGCAGTATTTT. The complete variable domain, with remaining parts taken from reference TRBV28 and TRBJ2-3, reads DVKVTQSSRYLVKRTGEKVFLECVQDMDHENMFWYRQDPGLGLRLIYFSYDVKMKEKGDIPEGYSVSREKKERFSLILESASTNQTSMYLCASSLLTSGRLDTQYFGPGTRLTVL.

The gene calls are TRBV2 and TRBJ2-3, with 8 bases that match TRBD2. The junction had 11 bases not matched to a gene; V was cut back by 8 bases and J by 4 bases. This CDR3 spans 15 amino acids. Germline CDR1 reads SNHLY; CDR2 reads FYNNEI. The CDR3 DNA reads as TGTGCCAGCGCTCGGGAAGCGGGAGATGCAGATACGCAGTATTTT. Amino acid sequence: CASAREAGDADTQYF.

Only one count was recorded for this clone. This chain connects TRBV9 to TRBJ2-1; 11 nucleotides match TRBD1. With 4 bases clipped from V and 8 bases from J, the junction kept 11 bases outside the gene matches. Per the germline V gene, CDR1 is SGDLS and CDR2 is YYNGEE. The CDR3 runs 16 residues. The CDR3 DNA reads as TGTGCCAGCAGCCCAACCGGACAGGGGGCAAGAGATGAGCAGTTCTTC. Its translation is CASSPTGQGARDEQFF.

To note about this clone: The sample has other DNA sequences that encode this CDR3 too. V is TRBV6-5 and J is TRBJ2-7, with D possibly matching TRBD2 (5 bases). The germline V and J ends were trimmed by 5 bases and 0 bases, with 14 bases remaining between them. The germline V gene encodes CDR1 MNHEY and CDR2 SVGAGI. The length of the CDR3 is 15 residues. The DNA of the CDR3 is TGTGCCAGCAGTCCTAGGACGGGGAGCTCCTACGAGCAGTACTTC. Protein product: CASSPRTGSSYEQYF.

The chain combines TRBV24-1 with TRBJ2-5, with 8 bases matching TRBD2. The CDR3 extends over 15 amino acids. Germline V gene sequence: CDR1 KGHDR, CDR2 SFDVKD. Losses at the gene ends were 5 bases for V and 1 base for J; bases not matched to a gene: 5. The CDR3: CATSGREGPQETQYF. Here the CDR3 DNA reads TGTGCCACCAGTGGACGGGAGGGCCCCCAAGAGACCCAGTACTTC.

This clone came up a few times. CDR3 nucleotides: TGTGCCAGTAGTATCGGGTCGGCGGGAGAGCAGTTCTTC. Its protein product is CASSIGSAGEQFF. The V call is TRBV19, the J call TRBJ2-1, with D maybe TRBD2 (6 bases). V was shortened by 3 bases and J by 10 bases, with 13 bases between the two germline ends. Germline V gene lookup returns CDR1 LNHDA and CDR2 SQIVND (reference sequence). This CDR3 is 13 amino acids long.

This clone was recorded a few times. The chain couples TRBV7-2 to TRBJ2-3; 10 bases agree with TRBD2. CDR1 is SGHTA, CDR2 FQGNSA, per germline. CDR3 length: 16 amino acids. After removal of 5 bases from V and 1 base from J, the junction contained 6 bases not matched to a gene. This chain's CDR3 is CASSPRTSGGTDTQYF. CDR3 nucleotides: TGTGCCAGCAGCCCGCGCACTAGCGGGGGCACAGATACGCAGTATTTT. Full variable domain (outside the CDR3, taken from reference TRBV7-2 and TRBJ2-3): GAGVSQSPSNKVTEKGKDVELRCDPISGHTALYWYRQSLGQGLEFLIYFQGNSAPDKSGLPSDRFSAERTGGSVSTLTIQRTQQEDSAVYLCASSPRTSGGTDTQYFGPGTRLTVL.

The rearrangement uses TRBV2 and TRBJ2-1, with a tentative D call TRBD2 (5 bases). V was shortened by 2 bases and J by 1 base, with 9 bases between the two germline ends. Germline CDR1 and CDR2: SNHLY and FYNNEI. CDR3 size: 15 residues. The CDR3 nucleotides read TGTGCCAGCAGTGAAAGCGGCCTTTCCTACAATGAGCAGTTCTTC. Encoded protein: CASSESGLSYNEQFF. Variable domain in full (rest from reference TRBV2 and TRBJ2-1): EPEVTQTPSHQVTQMGQEVILRCVPISNHLYFYWYRQILGQKVEFLVSFYNNEISEKSEIFDDQFSVERPDGSNFTLKIRSTKLEDSAMYFCASSESGLSYNEQFFGPGTRLTVL.

The chain has TRBV5-5 and TRBJ1-1; a weak D match, TRBD1 (5 bases). Germline loops: CDR1 SGHKS, CDR2 YYEKEE (reference sequence). The CDR3 length is 14 residues. V shed 0 bases and J shed 3 bases, with 9 bases lying between them. In nucleotides, the CDR3 is TGTGCCAGCAGCTTGGGCGGGGGTTACACTGAAGCTTTCTTT. Translated, it gives CASSLGGGYTEAFF.

V and J are TRBV7-6 and TRBJ1-4; D uncertain. The V end was cut by 5 bases, the J end by 4 bases, with 8 bases between. Per germline, CDR1 SGHVS and CDR2 FNYEAQ. The CDR3 loop spans 13 amino acids. Here the CDR3 reads CASSARDNEKLFF. In DNA form, the CDR3 reads TGTGCCAGCAGCGCTAGAGATAATGAAAAACTGTTTTTT. Full variable domain (rest looked up from reference TRBV7-6 and TRBJ1-4): GAGVSQSPRYKVTKRGQDVALRCDPISGHVSLYWYRQALGQGPEFLTYFNYEAQQDKSGLPNDRFSAERPEGSISTLTIQRTEQRDSAMYRCASSARDNEKLFFGSGTQLSVL.

The CDR3 is CASSFITPENEQFF. CDR3 DNA: TGCGCCAGCAGCTTTATTACCCCAGAAAATGAGCAGTTCTTC. The V gene is TRBV5-1, the J gene TRBJ2-1; D call uncertain. The V end was cut by 2 bases, the J end by 7 bases, with 13 bases between. This CDR3 comprises 14 residues. Germline V gene sequence: CDR1 SGHRS, CDR2 YFSETQ.

The chain combines TRBV19 with TRBJ2-7, with D hard to call. Germline values: CDR1 LNHDA, CDR2 SQIVND (reference sequence). V shed 3 bases and J shed 5 bases, with 11 bases lying between them. The CDR3 loop spans 13 amino acids. CDR3 loop: CASSMGLQDEQYF. The CDR3 nucleotides are TGTGCCAGTAGTATGGGCCTCCAGGACGAGCAGTACTTC.

This chain joins TRBV4-2 and TRBJ2-1; D perhaps matches TRBD2 (6 bases). Germline CDR1 is LGHNA and CDR2 is YNFKEQ. Trimming shortened V by 1 base and J by 2 bases, and 12 bases separated the two germline ends. This CDR3 is built from 16 residues. The CDR3 DNA reads as TGTGCCAGCAGCCAAGCGGCGGGATGGGCCTACAATGAGCAGTTCTTC. Its protein is CASSQAAGWAYNEQFF.

The rearrangement links TRBV10-3 to TRBJ2-5; a possible D gene is TRBD2 (6 bases). From germline, CDR1 is ENHRY and CDR2 SYGVKD. Trimming pared 5 bases from V and 3 bases from J, leaving 10 bases between. There are 13 residues in the CDR3. The CDR3 protein is CAISPGLEETQYF. Written as DNA, the CDR3 is TGTGCCATCAGTCCGGGACTCGAAGAGACCCAGTACTTC.

J is TRBJ1-1 and V is TRBV5-4, with D tentatively TRBD1 (6 bases). Germline loops: CDR1 SGHNT, CDR2 YYREEE (reference sequence). Trimming stripped 5 bases from V and 0 bases from J, with 11 bases between. CDR3 size: 14 residues. CDR3: CASSYGTLNTEAFF. The CDR3 nucleotides read TGTGCCAGCAGTTACGGGACACTGAACACTGAAGCTTTCTTT.

This chain links TRBV15 with TRBJ2-7; 10 bases align to TRBD1. V trimming: 1 base; J trimming: 2 bases; junction bases outside the gene matches: 2. CDR1 is LNHNV and CDR2 is YYDKDF in the germline V gene (reference sequence). The CDR3 length is 15 residues. CDR3 in DNA: TGTGCCACCAGCAGAGGACAGGGGGCGACCTACGAGCAGTACTTC. It encodes CATSRGQGATYEQYF.

This chain uses TRBV7-8 with TRBJ1-5; TRBD1 aligns across 7 bases. The CDR3 runs to 15 residues. CDR1 and CDR2 from the germline V gene are SGHVS and FQNEAQ. After removal of 1 base from V and 4 bases from J, the junction contained 4 bases not matched to a gene. This CDR3 reads CASSLETGRNQPQHF. The CDR3 nucleotides are TGTGCCAGCAGCTTAGAGACAGGGCGGAATCAGCCCCAGCATTTT.